The 11 T cell receptor beta chains listed next were all sequenced from one sample in a study of blood T cells in healthy people across ages. A J-beta primer mix and a sample-barcoded 5' primer were used in a second PCR of roughly 7 to 12 cycles. TCRdb re-called the 5' RACE reads with MiXCR, one entry per CDR3 protein. The repertoire includes approximately 800,000 distinct CDR3 sequences, roughly three fifths of them detected once, and 20% to 30% sits in the top ten. What was sequenced was blood. The source of these receptors is a man aged 35-49 years in good health.

The CDR3 DNA reads as TGTGCCAGCGATATGGGGGGTAATGAGCAGTTCTTC. It is translated as CASDMGGNEQFF. The chain carries TRBV4-2 and TRBJ2-1, with a tentative D call TRBD2 (6 bases). CDR1 and CDR2 from the germline V gene are LGHNA and YNFKEQ. This CDR3 is 12 amino acids long. Trimming cost V 8 bases and J 7 bases, with 12 bases left between them.

This clonotype has more than one count but fewer than ten. CDR3 loop: CASRGRTNTEAFF. The CDR3 DNA follows: TGTGCCAGCAGGGGCAGGACGAACACTGAAGCTTTCTTT. V gene TRBV9 combines with J gene TRBJ1-1; D is undetermined. The CDR3 length is 13 residues. Trimming took off 5 bases at V and 1 base at J, with 9 bases between the two ends. Germline V gene data show CDR1 as SGDLS and CDR2 as YYNGEE.

The rearrangement uses TRBV4-2 and TRBJ1-4; 8 nucleotides align to TRBD1. Germline V gene data show CDR1 as LGHNA and CDR2 as YNFKEQ. The CDR3 covers 15 residues. After removal of 3 bases from V and 5 bases from J, the junction contained 5 bases not matched to a gene. CDR3 coding DNA: TGTGCCAGCAGCCAGCCGGGACAGGAAAATGAAAAACTGTTTTTT. It translates to CASSQPGQENEKLFF.

The chain joins TRBV18 to TRBJ2-6; 8 nucleotides agree with TRBD1. The CDR3 spans 16 residues. After removal of 4 bases from V and 4 bases from J, the junction contained 6 bases not matched to a gene. Germline V lookup: CDR1 KGHSH, CDR2 LQKENI. Here the CDR3 DNA reads TGTGCCAGCTCACTCCGGACAGGGACCGGGGCCAACGTCCTGACTTTC. Protein sequence: CASSLRTGTGANVLTF.

Details on this clonotype: A junction end diverges from the germline sequence, so it may reflect a read error. This chain uses TRBV3-1 with TRBJ1-4; 7 nucleotides match TRBD1. The germline CDR1 and CDR2 sequences are LGHDT and YNNKEL (reference sequence). The CDR3 has 16 amino acids. The CDR3 nucleotides are TGTGCCAGCGGCCAAGAAATCCGGCAGGGGGGCGAAAAACTGTTTTTT. Translating gives CASGQEIRQGGEKLFF.

In the case of this clonotype: A read error may account for a junction end that differs from germline. This rearrangement joins TRBV6-1 to TRBJ2-7, with D perhaps given as TRBD1 or TRBD2 (6 bases each). The J call may not be correct, given that the DNA end is closer to TRBJ2-5. CDR1 MNHNS and CDR2 SASEGT come from the germline V gene. The CDR3 loop spans 13 amino acids. The CDR3 coding sequence is TGTGTCAGCAGCACACAGGGAGGAGAGACCCAGTACTTC. Its protein product is CVSSTQGGETQYF.

A word on this clonotype: One end of the junction is discordant with germline, which a read error may explain. J is TRBJ1-6 and V is TRBV11-3; no definite D call. CDR1 and CDR2 (germline): SGHNT, YENEEA. The CDR3 has 15 amino acids. The CDR3 coding sequence is TGTGCCAGCAGCTTAGACGGGTTGGGTAATTCACCCCCCCACTTT. Its protein is CASSLDGLGNSPPHF.

The gene calls are TRBV7-2 and TRBJ1-2; 7 bases are a match to TRBD1. The V and J ends lost 1 base and 6 bases, in that order; junction bases with no gene match: 2. This CDR3 region has 13 residues. The germline V gene encodes CDR1 SGHTA and CDR2 FQGNSA. The chain's CDR3 is CASSLGGTDGYTF. The CDR3 DNA follows: TGTGCCAGCAGCTTAGGTGGGACAGATGGCTACACCTTC.

The chain carries TRBV20-1 and TRBJ1-1; D is possibly TRBD1 (5 bases). Germline V gives CDR1 DFQATT, CDR2 SNEGSKA (reference sequence). This CDR3 is built from 14 residues. V lost 7 bases to trimming and J lost 5 bases, with 20 bases between them. The CDR3 loop is CSGRGGDEWTEAFF. Here the CDR3 DNA reads TGCAGTGGACGGGGAGGGGACGAGTGGACTGAAGCTTTCTTT.

This chain links TRBV5-1 with TRBJ2-3, with TRBD1 identical over 7 bases. V dropped 0 bases and J dropped 3; count of bases not matched to a gene: 4. The CDR3 is made up of 15 amino acids. Germline V CDR1 and CDR2: SGHRS, YFSETQ. As DNA, the CDR3 is TGCGCCAGCAGCTTGGCCGAGGGGGCGACAGATACGCAGTATTTT. Protein product: CASSLAEGATDTQYF. Variable domain in full (rest from reference TRBV5-1 and TRBJ2-3): KAGVTQTPRYLIKTRGQQVTLSCSPISGHRSVSWYQQTPGQGLQFLFEYFSETQRNKGNFPGRFSGRQFSNSRSEMNVSTLELGDSALYLCASSLAEGATDTQYFGPGTRLTVL.

This clonotype was seen only a few times. The chain links TRBV5-1 to TRBJ1-1, with TRBD1 matching 8 bases. The germline V gene encodes CDR1 SGHRS and CDR2 YFSETQ. The junction had 6 bases not matched to a gene; V was cut back by 2 bases and J by 3 bases. This CDR3 comprises 15 residues. Here the CDR3 reads CASSFHGQGDTEAFF. As DNA, the CDR3 is TGCGCCAGCAGCTTCCATGGACAGGGCGACACTGAAGCTTTCTTT.